This paragraph covers one T cell receptor (beta chain) sequence. These data come from a study of blood T cell repertoires in COVID-19. For the study at large: The United States, Italy and Spain provided the acute and convalescent COVID-19 samples. From T cells, B-cell-depleted T cells, or PBMCs came the material, which was cDNA or gDNA.

In the authors' methods: Quantification of nucleated cells was approximated via reference gene primer amplification. Sequenced by immunoSEQ multiplex PCR; TCRdb stores in-frame clones only, minus some. For V, J and clone size, that table is used; D and trimming come from the DNA. The sample consists of 200,000 or so clones, more than 75% of them appearing once. The V gene's germline CDR1 is ENHRY and CDR2 SYGVKD. The CDR3 covers 13 residues. V shed 7 bases and J 6 bases; nucleotides not matched to a gene: 3. The TCR sequence derives from a man older than 75 with acute or convalescent COVID-19. The specimen sequenced was peripheral blood. The rearrangement joins TRBV10-3 to TRBJ1-2; 12 bases line up with TRBD1. CDR3 protein: CAITGTGGDGYTF. The CDR3 bases are TGTGCCATCACCGGGACAGGGGGCGATGGCTACACCTTC.